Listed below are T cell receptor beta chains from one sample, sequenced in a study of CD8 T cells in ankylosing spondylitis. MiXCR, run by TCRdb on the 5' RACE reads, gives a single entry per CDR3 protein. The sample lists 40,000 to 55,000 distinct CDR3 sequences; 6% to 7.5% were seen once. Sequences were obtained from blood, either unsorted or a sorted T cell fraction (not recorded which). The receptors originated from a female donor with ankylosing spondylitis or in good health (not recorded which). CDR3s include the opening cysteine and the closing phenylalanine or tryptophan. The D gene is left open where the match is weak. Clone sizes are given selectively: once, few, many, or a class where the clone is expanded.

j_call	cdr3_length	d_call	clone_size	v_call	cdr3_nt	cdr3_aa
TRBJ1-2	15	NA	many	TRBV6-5	TGTGCCAGCAGTACCGGGACCGACACTAACTATGGCTACACCTTC	CASSTGTDTNYGYTF
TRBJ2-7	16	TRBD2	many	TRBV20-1	TGCAGTGCTAGAGGGATAACTAGCGGGCGAGCCTACGAGCAGTACTTC	CSARGITSGRAYEQYF
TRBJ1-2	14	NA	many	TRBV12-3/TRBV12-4	TGTGCCAGCAGTTTGAGGGGGGGGGGCTATGGCTACACCTTC	CASSLRGGGYGYTF
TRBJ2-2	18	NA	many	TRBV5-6	TGTGCCAGCAGCTCCTTCCCAAGGAGACAGCTTAACACCGGGGAGCTGTTTTTT	CASSSFPRRQLNTGELFF
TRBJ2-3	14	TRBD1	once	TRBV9	TGTGCCAGCGGCTTTACAGGGGGCGAAGATACGCAGTATTTT	CASGFTGGEDTQYF
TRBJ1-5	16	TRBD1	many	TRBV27	TGTGTCAGCAGCCCTAGGGGGACAGGGGGAGGCCAGCCCCAGCATTTT	CVSSPRGTGGGQPQHF
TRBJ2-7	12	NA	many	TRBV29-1	TGCAGCGTTGGTACAGGGAGGAACGAGCAGTACTTC	CSVGTGRNEQYF
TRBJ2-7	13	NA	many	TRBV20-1	TGCAGTGCCTTGGGGGACCCGAGTCCACAGCAGTACTTC	CSALGDPSPQQYF
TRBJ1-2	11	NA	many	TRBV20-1	TGCAGTGCTAGTCCGGGGGCTGGCTACACCTTC	CSASPGAGYTF
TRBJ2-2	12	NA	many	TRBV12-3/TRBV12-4	TGTGCCAGCATGGGAGACACCGGGGAGCTGTTTTTT	CASMGDTGELFF
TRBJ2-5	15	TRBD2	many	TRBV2	TGTGCCAGCAGCCACCGACTAGCGGGGGAGGAGACCCAGTACTTC	CASSHRLAGEETQYF
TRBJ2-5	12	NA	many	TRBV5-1	TGCGCCACTTCGGACTCTCAAGAGACCCAGTACTTC	CATSDSQETQYF
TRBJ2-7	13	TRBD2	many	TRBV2	TGTGCCAGCATTTCGGGGGGACTCTACGAGCAGTACTTC	CASISGGLYEQYF
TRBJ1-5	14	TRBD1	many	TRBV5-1	TGCGCCAGCAGCGTAGGGACAGGTGACCAGCCCCAGCATTTT	CASSVGTGDQPQHF
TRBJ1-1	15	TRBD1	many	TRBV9	TGTGCCAGCAGCAAGACAGGGGGCGGGAACACTGAAGCTTTCTTT	CASSKTGGGNTEAFF
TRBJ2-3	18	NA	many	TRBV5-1	TGCGCCAGCAGCTTAAGTCCCGGGACTCGTTCTAGCACAGATACGCAGTATTTT	CASSLSPGTRSSTDTQYF
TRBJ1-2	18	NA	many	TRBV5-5	TGTGCCAGCAGCTCCTTCCCCGGGACGACTGCAATTAACTATGGCTACACCTTC	CASSSFPGTTAINYGYTF
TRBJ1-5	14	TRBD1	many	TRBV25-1	TGTGCCAGCAGTGTACAGGGGGCCTCTCAGCCCCAGCATTTT	CASSVQGASQPQHF
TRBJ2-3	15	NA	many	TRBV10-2	TGCGCCAGCAGTGCACTACGGCGGGAAGGGGATACGCAGTATTTT	CASSALRREGDTQYF
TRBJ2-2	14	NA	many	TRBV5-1	TGCGCCAGCACTAGTATTTCGAACACCGGGGAGCTGTTTTTT	CASTSISNTGELFF
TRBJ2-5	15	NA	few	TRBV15	TGTGCCACCAGCAGAGAGTCTTTCCGGAAAGAGACCCAGTACTTC	CATSRESFRKETQYF
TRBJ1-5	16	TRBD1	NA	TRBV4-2	TGTGCCAGCAGCCAAACAGGGACAGGGAGGAATCAGCCCCAGCATTTT	CASSQTGTGRNQPQHF
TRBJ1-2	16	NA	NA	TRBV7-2	TGTGCCAGCAGCTTAGGTTGGGGGGGCGAGCACTATGGCTACACCTTC	CASSLGWGGEHYGYTF
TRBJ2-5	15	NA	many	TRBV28	TGTGCCAGCAGTTTCGGCATGGGGGATCAAGAGACCCAGTACTTC	CASSFGMGDQETQYF
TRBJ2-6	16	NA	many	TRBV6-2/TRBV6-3	TGTGCCAGCAACCCACGCCTCTTCTCTGGGGCCAACGTCCTGACTTTC	CASNPRLFSGANVLTF
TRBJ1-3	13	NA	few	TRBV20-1	TGCAGTGCAGACCGGGGCGGTGGAAACACCATATATTTT	CSADRGGGNTIYF
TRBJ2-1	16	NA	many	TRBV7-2	TGTGCCAGCAGCTTAGGGCCGAGCACCCCCTACAATGAGCAGTTCTTC	CASSLGPSTPYNEQFF
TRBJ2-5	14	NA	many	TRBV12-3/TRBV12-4	TGTGCCAGCAGTTTAGGGTCAGGGCAAGAGACCCAGTACTTC	CASSLGSGQETQYF
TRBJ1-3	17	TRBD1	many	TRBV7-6	TGTGCCAGCAGCTTAGCGAGGACAGGGGCAAGTGGAAACACCATATATTTT	CASSLARTGASGNTIYF
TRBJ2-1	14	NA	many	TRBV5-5	TGTGCCAGCAGCTTGGAAGGCTTACAGGACCGACCTTTCTTC	CASSLEGLQDRPFF
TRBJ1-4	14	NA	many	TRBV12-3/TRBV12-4	TGTGCCAGCAGCCCCGGGCAGGGAAATGAAAAACTGTTTTTT	CASSPGQGNEKLFF
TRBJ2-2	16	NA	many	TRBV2	TGTGCCAGCAAAGCCCCCCGGGCTAGCCCCCCCGGGGAGCTGTTTTTT	CASKAPRASPPGELFF
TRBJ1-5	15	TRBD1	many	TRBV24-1	TGTGCCACCCATGGAGGGGGCTTCAGCAATCAGCCCCAGCATTTT	CATHGGGFSNQPQHF
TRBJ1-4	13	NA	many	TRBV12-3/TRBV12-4	TGTGCCAGCAGAGAGGACAGTAATGAAAAACTGTTTTTT	CASREDSNEKLFF
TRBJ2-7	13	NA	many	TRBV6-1	TGTGCCAGCAGTCCGGGACGGATCTACGAGCAGTACTTC	CASSPGRIYEQYF
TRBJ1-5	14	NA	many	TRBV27	TGTGCCAGCAGTTTAACTCCCGACGGTCAGCCCCAGCATTTT	CASSLTPDGQPQHF
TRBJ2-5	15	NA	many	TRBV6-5	TGTGCCAGCAGTTCCGCTACAGGGAAGGGTTCGACCCAGTACTTC	CASSSATGKGSTQYF